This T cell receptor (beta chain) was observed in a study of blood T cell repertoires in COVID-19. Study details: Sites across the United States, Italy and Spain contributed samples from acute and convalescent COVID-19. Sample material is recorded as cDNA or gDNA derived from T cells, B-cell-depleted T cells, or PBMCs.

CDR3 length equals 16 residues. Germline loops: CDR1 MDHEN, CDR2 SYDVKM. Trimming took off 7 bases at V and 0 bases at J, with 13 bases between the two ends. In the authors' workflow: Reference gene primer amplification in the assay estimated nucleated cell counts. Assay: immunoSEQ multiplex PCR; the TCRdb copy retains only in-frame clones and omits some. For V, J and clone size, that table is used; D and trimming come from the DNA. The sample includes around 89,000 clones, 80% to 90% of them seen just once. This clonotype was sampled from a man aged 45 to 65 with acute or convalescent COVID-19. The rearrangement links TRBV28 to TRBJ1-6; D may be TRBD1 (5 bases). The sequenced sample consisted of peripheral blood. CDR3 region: CASKDRPNSYNSPLHF. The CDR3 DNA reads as TGTGCCAGCAAAGACAGACCCAACTCCTATAATTCACCCCTCCACTTT.